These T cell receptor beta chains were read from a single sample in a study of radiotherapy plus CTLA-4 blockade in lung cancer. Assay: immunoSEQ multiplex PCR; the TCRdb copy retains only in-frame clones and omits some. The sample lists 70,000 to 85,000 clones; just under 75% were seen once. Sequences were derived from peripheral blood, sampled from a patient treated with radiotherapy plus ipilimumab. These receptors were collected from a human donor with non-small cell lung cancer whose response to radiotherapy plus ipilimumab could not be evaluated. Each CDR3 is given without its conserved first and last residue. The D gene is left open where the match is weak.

cdr3_aa: ASSLEEVGTEAF
v_call: TRBV7-9
d_call: NA
cdr3_length: 12
j_call: TRBJ1-1

cdr3_aa: ASRALFRQGKSHEQF
v_call: TRBV19
d_call: TRBD1
cdr3_length: 15
j_call: TRBJ2-1

cdr3_aa: ASSLEAEDGYT
v_call: TRBV5-1
d_call: NA
cdr3_length: 11
j_call: TRBJ1-2

cdr3_aa: ASSYPTGGAYLGTYEQY
v_call: TRBV5-8
d_call: TRBD1
cdr3_length: 17
j_call: TRBJ2-7

cdr3_aa: ASSVGLAGPPEQF
v_call: TRBV9
d_call: TRBD2
cdr3_length: 13
j_call: TRBJ2-1

cdr3_aa: ASSQQHSYTSWYGYT
v_call: TRBV4-3
d_call: NA
cdr3_length: 15
j_call: TRBJ1-2

cdr3_aa: ASSRTGGETQY
v_call: TRBV7-2
d_call: TRBD1
cdr3_length: 11
j_call: TRBJ2-5

cdr3_aa: AISEWTGGIGETQY
v_call: TRBV10-3
d_call: TRBD1
cdr3_length: 14
j_call: TRBJ2-5

cdr3_aa: SVAGMETQY
v_call: TRBV29-1
d_call: NA
cdr3_length: 9
j_call: TRBJ2-5

cdr3_aa: ASFRGTGMYQETQY
v_call: TRBV5-6
d_call: TRBD1
cdr3_length: 14
j_call: TRBJ2-5

cdr3_aa: ASSYRVRDEKLF
v_call: TRBV6-6
d_call: NA
cdr3_length: 12
j_call: TRBJ1-4

cdr3_aa: ASSQGQVEMETQY
v_call: TRBV5-1
d_call: TRBD1
cdr3_length: 13
j_call: TRBJ2-5

cdr3_aa: ASSDRPSGPSYNEQF
v_call: TRBV6-1
d_call: NA
cdr3_length: 15
j_call: TRBJ2-1

cdr3_aa: ASSVATGGAYWNTIY
v_call: TRBV9
d_call: TRBD1
cdr3_length: 15
j_call: TRBJ1-3

cdr3_aa: ASSRPGTEGNTIY
v_call: TRBV18
d_call: TRBD1
cdr3_length: 13
j_call: TRBJ1-3

cdr3_aa: ASSIGTSPAETQY
v_call: TRBV11-2
d_call: NA
cdr3_length: 13
j_call: TRBJ2-5

cdr3_aa: ASSPGHPTGELF
v_call: TRBV25-1
d_call: NA
cdr3_length: 12
j_call: TRBJ2-2

cdr3_aa: ASRTPRDSKETQY
v_call: TRBV6-1
d_call: NA
cdr3_length: 13
j_call: TRBJ2-5

cdr3_aa: ASRLPGGRGYT
v_call: TRBV28
d_call: TRBD1
cdr3_length: 11
j_call: TRBJ1-2

cdr3_aa: AWRASGRWNEQF
v_call: TRBV30
d_call: TRBD2
cdr3_length: 12
j_call: TRBJ2-1

cdr3_aa: ASSRRTTSGGSTDTQY
v_call: TRBV28
d_call: TRBD2
cdr3_length: 16
j_call: TRBJ2-3

cdr3_aa: ASSLERGMRPYEQY
v_call: TRBV11-3
d_call: NA
cdr3_length: 14
j_call: TRBJ2-7

cdr3_aa: ASTPGGEDYGYT
v_call: TRBV27
d_call: TRBD1
cdr3_length: 12
j_call: TRBJ1-2

cdr3_aa: ASSPRTGQDSPLH
v_call: TRBV5-1
d_call: TRBD1
cdr3_length: 13
j_call: TRBJ1-6

cdr3_aa: ASSLESGVMNYGYT
v_call: TRBV5-1
d_call: NA
cdr3_length: 14
j_call: TRBJ1-2

cdr3_aa: ASSLSGAPGGQPQH
v_call: TRBV5-6
d_call: NA
cdr3_length: 14
j_call: TRBJ1-5

cdr3_aa: ASSSSGGHQPQH
v_call: TRBV9
d_call: NA
cdr3_length: 12
j_call: TRBJ1-5

cdr3_aa: ATSREGDRFANEQF
v_call: TRBV15
d_call: TRBD1
cdr3_length: 14
j_call: TRBJ2-1

cdr3_aa: ASSQDVWGSRADEQY
v_call: TRBV4-2
d_call: NA
cdr3_length: 15
j_call: TRBJ2-7

cdr3_aa: ASQAQGGTEAF
v_call: TRBV7-9
d_call: NA
cdr3_length: 11
j_call: TRBJ1-1

cdr3_aa: ASSPRQAAQHEQY
v_call: TRBV9
d_call: NA
cdr3_length: 13
j_call: TRBJ2-7

cdr3_aa: ASSSLRGSGNTIY
v_call: TRBV27
d_call: NA
cdr3_length: 13
j_call: TRBJ1-3

cdr3_aa: ASSPRQGTYEQY
v_call: TRBV9
d_call: TRBD1
cdr3_length: 12
j_call: TRBJ2-7

cdr3_aa: ASSHFLGTGQETQY
v_call: TRBV4-1
d_call: TRBD1
cdr3_length: 14
j_call: TRBJ2-5

cdr3_aa: ASSIEARVYNEQF
v_call: TRBV19
d_call: NA
cdr3_length: 13
j_call: TRBJ2-1

cdr3_aa: ATSRQGYSGNTIY
v_call: TRBV15
d_call: NA
cdr3_length: 13
j_call: TRBJ1-3

cdr3_aa: ASSQVPAGTHSNQPQH
v_call: TRBV4-2
d_call: NA
cdr3_length: 16
j_call: TRBJ1-5

cdr3_aa: ASSVDPASAYNEQF
v_call: TRBV9
d_call: NA
cdr3_length: 14
j_call: TRBJ2-1

cdr3_aa: ASSLEADRVSYEQY
v_call: TRBV7-2
d_call: TRBD1
cdr3_length: 14
j_call: TRBJ2-7

cdr3_aa: ASSSTGEIRANTGELF
v_call: TRBV19
d_call: NA
cdr3_length: 16
j_call: TRBJ2-2

cdr3_aa: ASSLVVGLAAYNEQF
v_call: TRBV7-9
d_call: TRBD2
cdr3_length: 15
j_call: TRBJ2-1

cdr3_aa: ASSRSARGTEAF
v_call: TRBV5-4
d_call: NA
cdr3_length: 12
j_call: TRBJ1-1

cdr3_aa: AWSVGTTETQY
v_call: TRBV30
d_call: NA
cdr3_length: 11
j_call: TRBJ2-5

cdr3_aa: ASSLSDRGVVYEQY
v_call: TRBV5-5
d_call: TRBD1
cdr3_length: 14
j_call: TRBJ2-7

cdr3_aa: ASRQGGGEKLF
v_call: TRBV2
d_call: TRBD1
cdr3_length: 11
j_call: TRBJ1-4

cdr3_aa: ASSLAGTNQPQH
v_call: TRBV27
d_call: NA
cdr3_length: 12
j_call: TRBJ1-5

cdr3_aa: ASRERAGRGSYEQY
v_call: TRBV19
d_call: TRBD2
cdr3_length: 14
j_call: TRBJ2-7

cdr3_aa: AWSVWVQANYGYT
v_call: TRBV30
d_call: NA
cdr3_length: 13
j_call: TRBJ1-2

cdr3_aa: ASSPGDEQY
v_call: TRBV18
d_call: NA
cdr3_length: 9
j_call: TRBJ2-7

cdr3_aa: ASSIRGYNEQY
v_call: TRBV19
d_call: NA
cdr3_length: 11
j_call: NA

cdr3_aa: ASNEDRAIIGNTEAF
v_call: TRBV28
d_call: TRBD1
cdr3_length: 15
j_call: TRBJ1-1

cdr3_aa: ASSQFPGADEQY
v_call: TRBV16
d_call: NA
cdr3_length: 12
j_call: TRBJ2-7

cdr3_aa: ASSLEPHSYEQY
v_call: TRBV5-4
d_call: NA
cdr3_length: 12
j_call: TRBJ2-7

cdr3_aa: ASSLTPDQPQH
v_call: TRBV6-1
d_call: NA
cdr3_length: 11
j_call: TRBJ1-5

cdr3_aa: ASSLVRSYGYT
v_call: TRBV5-1
d_call: NA
cdr3_length: 11
j_call: TRBJ1-2

cdr3_aa: ASSSYRVLRKGYT
v_call: TRBV21-1
d_call: NA
cdr3_length: 13
j_call: TRBJ1-2

cdr3_aa: ASSVEYGTSDYNEQF
v_call: TRBV9
d_call: TRBD2
cdr3_length: 15
j_call: TRBJ2-1

cdr3_aa: ASSQVRSGTGELF
v_call: TRBV4-3
d_call: NA
cdr3_length: 13
j_call: TRBJ2-2

cdr3_aa: SVERLQVNEQF
v_call: TRBV29-1
d_call: NA
cdr3_length: 11
j_call: TRBJ2-1

cdr3_aa: ASSVYSRGSGNTIY
v_call: TRBV9
d_call: NA
cdr3_length: 14
j_call: TRBJ1-3